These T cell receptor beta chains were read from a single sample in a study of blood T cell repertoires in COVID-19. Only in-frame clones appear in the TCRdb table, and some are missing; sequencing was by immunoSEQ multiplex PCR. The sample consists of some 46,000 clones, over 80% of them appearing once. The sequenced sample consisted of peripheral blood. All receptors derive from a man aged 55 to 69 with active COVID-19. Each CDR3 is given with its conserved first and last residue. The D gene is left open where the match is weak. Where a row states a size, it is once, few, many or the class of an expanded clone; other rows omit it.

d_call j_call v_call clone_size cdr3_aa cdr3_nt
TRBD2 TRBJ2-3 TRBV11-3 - CASSPGLAGGLDTQYF TGTGCCAGCAGCCCGGGACTAGCGGGAGGTTTAGATACGCAGTATTTT
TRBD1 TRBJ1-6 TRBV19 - CASSMVKGANSPLHF TGTGCCAGTAGTATGGTGAAGGGGGCTAATTCACCCCTCCACTTT
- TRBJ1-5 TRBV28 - CASSLWAGDSNQPQHF TGTGCCAGCAGTTTATGGGCGGGGGACAGCAATCAGCCCCAGCATTTT
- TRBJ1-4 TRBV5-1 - CASSPGREFTTNEKLFF TGCGCCAGCAGCCCGGGAAGGGAGTTTACAACTAATGAAAAACTGTTTTTT
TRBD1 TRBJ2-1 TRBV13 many CASSWGTGVDNEQFF TGTGCCAGCAGCTGGGGGACAGGGGTAGACAATGAGCAGTTCTTC
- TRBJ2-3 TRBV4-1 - CASNSGGTDTQYF TGCGCCAGCAATTCGGGGGGCACAGATACGCAGTATTTT
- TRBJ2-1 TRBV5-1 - CASSLDPWTQYNEQFF TGCGCCAGCAGCTTGGACCCTTGGACACAGTACAATGAGCAGTTCTTC
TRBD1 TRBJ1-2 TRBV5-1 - CASSQDRDQGYGYTF TGCGCCAGCAGCCAGGACAGGGATCAAGGATATGGCTACACCTTC
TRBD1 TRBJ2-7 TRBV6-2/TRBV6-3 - CASSYSPPGQMITYEQYF TGTGCCAGCAGTTACTCCCCTCCGGGACAGATGATAACCTACGAGCAGTACTTC
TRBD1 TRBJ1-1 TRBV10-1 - CASSEAETGGRTEAFF TGCGCCAGCAGTGAGGCGGAGACAGGGGGCCGAACTGAAGCTTTCTTT
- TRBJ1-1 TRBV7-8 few CASSLEGSNTEAFF TGTGCCAGCAGCTTAGAGGGGTCGAACACTGAAGCTTTCTTT
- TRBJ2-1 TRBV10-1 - CASSGPSSGGSYNEQFF TGCGCCAGCAGTGGCCCAAGCAGCGGAGGCTCCTACAATGAGCAGTTCTTC
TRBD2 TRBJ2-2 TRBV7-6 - CASSSGTSGSGGELFF TGTGCCAGCAGCTCAGGGACTAGCGGGAGTGGCGGGGAGCTGTTTTTT
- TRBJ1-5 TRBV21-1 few CASSKFGGWHQPQHF TGTGCCAGCAGCAAATTCGGGGGATGGCATCAGCCCCAGCATTTT
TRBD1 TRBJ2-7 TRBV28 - CATLRQGKEKQYF TGTGCCACCTTACGACAGGGAAAGGAGAAGCAGTACTTC
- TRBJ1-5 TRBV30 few CAWSVTGFGQPQHF TGTGCCTGGAGTGTAACGGGGTTTGGGCAGCCCCAGCATTTT
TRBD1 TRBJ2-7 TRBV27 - CASPPGQLNSYEQYF TGTGCCAGCCCCCCGGGACAGCTAAACTCCTACGAGCAGTACTTC
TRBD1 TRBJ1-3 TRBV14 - CASSRDRVGSSGNTIYF TGTGCCAGCAGCCGGGACAGGGTGGGGAGCTCTGGAAACACCATATATTTT
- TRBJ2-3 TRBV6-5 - CASSGNTDTQYF TGTGCCAGCAGCGGGAACACAGATACGCAGTATTTT
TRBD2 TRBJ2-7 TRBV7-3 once CASKPGLDIGEQYF TGTGCCAGCAAACCGGGACTAGATATCGGCGAGCAGTACTTC
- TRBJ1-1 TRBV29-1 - CSVEWRNTEAFF TGCAGCGTTGAATGGAGAAACACTGAAGCTTTCTTT
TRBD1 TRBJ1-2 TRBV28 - CASRPARQGANYGYTF TGTGCCAGCAGACCGGCGCGACAGGGCGCTAACTATGGCTACACCTTC
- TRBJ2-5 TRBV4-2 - CASSQDQGLETQYF TGTGCCAGCAGCCAAGATCAGGGACTAGAGACCCAGTACTTC
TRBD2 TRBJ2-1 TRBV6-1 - CASSAAGLISNEQFF TGTGCCAGCAGTGCAGCGGGGCTGATATCCAATGAGCAGTTCTTC
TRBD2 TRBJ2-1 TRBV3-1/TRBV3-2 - CASSQGAGPYNEQFF TGTGCCAGCAGCCAAGGAGCGGGGCCCTACAATGAGCAGTTCTTC
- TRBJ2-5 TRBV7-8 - CASSSRPPGALGETQYF TGTGCCAGCAGCTCTAGGCCCCCAGGGGCGCTTGGGGAGACCCAGTACTTC
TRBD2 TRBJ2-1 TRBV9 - CASSASGVVYNEQFF TGTGCCAGCAGCGCTAGCGGGGTAGTTTACAATGAGCAGTTCTTC
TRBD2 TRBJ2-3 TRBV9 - CASSVAGAGGLGDTQYF TGTGCCAGCAGCGTAGCTGGGGCGGGGGGGCTTGGAGATACGCAGTATTTT
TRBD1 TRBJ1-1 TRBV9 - CASSGRDRLVNTEAFF TGTGCCAGCAGCGGCCGGGACAGGTTAGTGAACACTGAAGCTTTCTTT
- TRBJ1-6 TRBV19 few CASRLQGGNNSPLHF TGTGCCAGTAGGCTTCAGGGAGGGAATAATTCACCCCTCCACTTT
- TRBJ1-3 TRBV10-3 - CAHQGNSGNTIYF TGTGCCCATCAGGGGAACTCTGGAAACACCATATATTTT
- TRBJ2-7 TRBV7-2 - CASSPSYEQYF TGTGCCAGCAGCCCGTCCTACGAGCAGTACTTC
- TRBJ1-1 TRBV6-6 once CASSYRGGPNTEAFF TGTGCCAGCAGTTACCGTGGAGGGCCGAACACTGAAGCTTTCTTT
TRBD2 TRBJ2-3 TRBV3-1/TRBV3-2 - CASSRTSGRADTQYF TGTGCCAGCAGCCGGACTAGCGGGAGGGCAGATACGCAGTATTTT
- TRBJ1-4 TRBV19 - CASSRDKGFPNEKLFF TGTGCCAGTAGTAGGGACAAGGGGTTCCCTAATGAAAAACTGTTTTTT
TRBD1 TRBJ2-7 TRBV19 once CASSILGPGTGDEQYF TGTGCCAGTAGTATTTTGGGGCCCGGGACAGGGGACGAGCAGTACTTC
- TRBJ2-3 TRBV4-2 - CASSQDGMDPGDTQYF TGTGCCAGCAGCCAAGACGGGATGGATCCGGGCGATACGCAGTATTTT
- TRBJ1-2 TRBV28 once CASRPALGGVNYGYTF TGTGCCAGCAGGCCCGCATTGGGGGGAGTAAACTATGGCTACACCTTC